The 18 T cell receptor beta chains listed next were all sequenced from one sample in a study of T cells after yellow fever vaccination. MiXCR, run by TCRdb on the 5' RACE reads, gives a single entry per CDR3 protein. The sample has about 580,000 distinct CDR3 sequences, less than 20% seen once. The sequencing here drew on PBMCs, taken about 5 days after the first yellow fever vaccination. All receptors derive from a man aged 18 to 29 who received the YFV17D yellow fever vaccine.

The chain links TRBV23-1 to TRBJ2-2; TRBD2 matches at 11 bases. TRBV23-1 is recorded as an ORF, its role being uncertain. V dropped 4 bases and J dropped 4; count of bases not matched to a gene: 11. The CDR3 is 18 residues long. CDR3 residues: CASSPPGLAETTTGELFF. CDR3 coding DNA: TGCGCCAGCAGTCCTCCGGGACTAGCGGAAACGACCACCGGGGAGCTGTTTTTT.

This clonotype showed up just a few times. This chain uses TRBV18 with TRBJ2-5, with 7 positions matching TRBD1. The CDR3 extends over 16 amino acids. CDR1 is KGHSH, CDR2 LQKENI, per germline. The V and J ends lost 0 bases and 2 bases, in that order; junction bases with no gene match: 6. CDR3 sequence (DNA): TGTGCCAGCTCACCACCGGGACAGAATAAACAAGAGACCCAGTACTTC. Its translation: CASSPPGQNKQETQYF.

In its sample, this clonotype was seen a few times. The V and J genes are TRBV6-5 and TRBJ1-1; 10 positions agree with TRBD1. V was pared by 4 bases and J by 4 bases, with 12 bases of the junction left unmatched. CDR3 length: 17 amino acids. Germline V gene sequence: CDR1 MNHEY, CDR2 SVGAGI. This chain's CDR3 is CASSSGQGGHFGTEAFF. Here the CDR3 DNA reads TGTGCCAGCAGTTCTGGACAGGGGGGTCATTTCGGCACTGAAGCTTTCTTT.

This sequence joins TRBV11-2 and TRBJ2-1; a weak D match, TRBD1 (6 bases). The CDR3 is made up of 12 amino acids. V was trimmed by 10 bases and J by 5 bases, leaving 12 bases between them. CDR1 and CDR2 (germline): SGHAT, FQNNGV. The CDR3 loop is CATGEYNNEQFF. In DNA form, the CDR3 reads TGTGCCACAGGGGAGTATAACAATGAGCAGTTCTTC.

This chain joins TRBV5-1 and TRBJ2-1, with a possible D match to TRBD1 (5 bases). The CDR3 has 12 amino acids. Germline V gene data show CDR1 as SGHRS and CDR2 as YFSETQ. V lost 7 bases to trimming and J lost 4 bases, with 9 bases between them. The CDR3 loop is CASAQGYNEQFF. In DNA form, the CDR3 reads TGCGCCAGCGCCCAGGGTTACAATGAGCAGTTCTTC.

This clonotype has a count of ten or more. The chain links TRBV7-3 to TRBJ2-3; D perhaps matches TRBD1 (6 bases). CDR1 SGHTA and CDR2 FQGTGA come from the germline V gene. There are 14 residues in the CDR3. Trimming cost V 6 bases and J 0 bases, with 10 bases left between them. This chain's CDR3 is CASSWQGSTDTQYF. CDR3 DNA sequence: TGTGCCAGCAGTTGGCAGGGGAGCACAGATACGCAGTATTTT.

CDR3 nucleotide sequence: TGTGCCAGCACCCGGACAGGGAGGGAGACCCAGTACTTC. Its protein is CASTRTGRETQYF. V is TRBV12-3 or TRBV12-4 and J is TRBJ2-5, with 8 bases that match TRBD1. After removal of 7 bases from V and 5 bases from J, the junction contained 6 bases not matched to a gene. The CDR3 is made up of 13 amino acids.

The rearrangement uses TRBV2 and TRBJ2-1, with D possibly matching TRBD1 (6 bases). There are 16 residues in the CDR3. Germline V lookup: CDR1 SNHLY, CDR2 FYNNEI. Trimming pared 3 bases from V and 5 bases from J, leaving 17 bases between. The chain's CDR3 is CASSERRGNGDNEQFF. The CDR3 DNA is TGTGCCAGCAGTGAGAGAAGGGGGAATGGGGACAATGAGCAGTTCTTC.

The V call is TRBV12-3 or TRBV12-4, the J call TRBJ2-3; D remains ambiguous. The CDR3 is made up of 12 amino acids. V shed 10 bases and J shed 3 bases, with 11 bases lying between them. In DNA form, the CDR3 reads TGTGCCACCAAAAACGGAACAGATACGCAGTATTTT. Amino acids: CATKNGTDTQYF.

This clonotype has only a few counts. This chain links TRBV9 with TRBJ1-1, with a possible D match to TRBD1 (5 bases). The V gene lost 2 bases and the J gene lost 1 base, with 12 bases spanning the gap. Germline CDR1 SGDLS, CDR2 YYNGEE. The CDR3 spans 15 residues. The CDR3 region has the DNA TGTGCCAGCAGCGTCGGGGGGTATCCGAACACTGAAGCTTTCTTT. Translated, it gives CASSVGGYPNTEAFF.

The gene calls are TRBV7-3 and TRBJ1-6; 9 bases agree with TRBD1. CDR3 size: 13 residues. Germline V CDR1 and CDR2: SGHTA, FQGTGA. J gave up 9 bases and V 4 bases, and 1 base lay outside the gene matches. The CDR3 nucleotides read TGTGCCAGCAGCTCGGGACAGGGTTCACCCCTCCACTTT. Translating gives CASSSGQGSPLHF.

The CDR3 reads CASSQEETVMETQYF. The CDR3 DNA follows: TGTGCCAGCAGCCAAGAAGAAACGGTGATGGAGACCCAGTACTTC. V gene TRBV4-2 combines with J gene TRBJ2-5; D is undetermined. The CDR3 has 15 amino acids. Trimming removed 0 bases at V and 5 bases at J, with 13 bases between. In germline, CDR1 is LGHNA, CDR2 YNFKEQ.

This clonotype was observed a handful of times. V gene TRBV5-1 combines with J gene TRBJ2-7; TRBD1 matches at 7 bases. Germline values: CDR1 SGHRS, CDR2 YFSETQ. V was pared by 6 bases and J by 2 bases, with 5 bases of the junction left unmatched. CDR3 length equals 13 residues. CDR3 in DNA: TGCGCCAGCACCCGACAGGGTACCTACGAGCAGTACTTC. Amino acids: CASTRQGTYEQYF. Supplemented by reference TRBV5-1 and TRBJ2-7, the full variable domain reads KAGVTQTPRYLIKTRGQQVTLSCSPISGHRSVSWYQQTPGQGLQFLFEYFSETQRNKGNFPGRFSGRQFSNSRSEMNVSTLELGDSALYLCASTRQGTYEQYFGPGTRLTVT.

The chain employs TRBV19 and TRBJ1-6, with 7 bases fitting TRBD1. Germline CDR1 LNHDA, CDR2 SQIVND (reference sequence). V shed 5 bases and J 6 bases; nucleotides not matched to a gene: 10. The CDR3 length is 16 residues. The CDR3 here is CASSSKQGWRNSPLHF. The CDR3 DNA reads TGTGCCAGTAGTTCAAAACAGGGGTGGCGTAATTCACCCCTCCACTTT.

This clonotype showed up just a few times. The chain is built from TRBV12-3 or TRBV12-4 and TRBJ1-2; D call uncertain. V dropped 6 bases and J dropped 6 bases, with 14 bases sitting between them. The CDR3 has 13 amino acids. The CDR3 reads CASSLTRLDGYTF. CDR3 bases: TGTGCCAGCAGCCTCACACGCTTGGATGGCTACACCTTC.

This clonotype was counted a few times. The J gene is TRBJ2-2, the V gene TRBV28; 7 bases map to TRBD1. V shed 7 bases and J 7 bases; nucleotides not matched to a gene: 15. CDR3 length: 16 amino acids. Germline assignment: CDR1 MDHEN and CDR2 SYDVKM. The CDR3 nucleotides read TGTGCCAGCATCGGAAGGAGTCAGGGGGTTATCGGGGAGCTGTTTTTT. Translation gives CASIGRSQGVIGELFF.

The CDR3 bases are TGTGCCAGCAGTGAAGGGGGCGTAGGGTATCGGAAATCCTACAATGAGCAGTTCTTC. This encodes CASSEGGVGYRKSYNEQFF. The chain couples TRBV2 to TRBJ2-1, with D possibly being TRBD1 (5 bases). The CDR3 consists of 19 residues. V shed 1 base and J shed 1 base, with 20 bases lying between them. Germline values: CDR1 SNHLY, CDR2 FYNNEI.

This sequence joins TRBV27 and TRBJ2-7; 8 bases are shared with TRBD1. CDR1 is MNHEY and CDR2 is SMNVEV in the germline V gene (reference sequence). Trimming cost V 6 bases and J 6 bases; bases outside gene matches: 13. The CDR3 is 15 amino acids. Written as DNA, the CDR3 is TGTGCCAGCAGGACAGGGGTCTTCGTAGCTGGCGAGCAGTACTTC. The encoded protein is CASRTGVFVAGEQYF.